The T cell receptor (beta chain) under discussion was sequenced for a study of chemoradiotherapy in HPV16-positive cancers. Turning to the study itself: Candidate HPV-specific clones and shared TCR motifs came from a couple of HPV16-positive patients.

Samples were taken several times over chemoradiotherapy. V trimming: 2 bases; J trimming: 5 bases; junction bases outside the gene matches: 9. CDR3 length: 17 amino acids. Germline V gene lookup returns CDR1 SGHTA and CDR2 FQGTGA. The protocol was immunoSEQ multiplex PCR, while the TCRdb copy is restricted to in-frame clones and leaves out a portion. The sample holds 5,000 to 5,500 clones, about 78% seen once. This clonotype originated in a human donor with HPV-associated anogenital cancer. The chain joins TRBV7-3 to TRBJ2-5; 12 nucleotides align to TRBD1. The specimen was collected from a patient who underwent chemoradiotherapy. The chain's CDR3 is CASSLSGGQGAEETQYF. CDR3 sequence (DNA): TGTGCCAGCAGCTTATCGGGGGGACAGGGGGCGGAGGAGACCCAGTACTTC.